Presented here are 20 T cell receptor beta chains from one specimen sequenced in a study of T cells in Graves' hyperthyroidism and ophthalmopathy. Amplification targeted TCR beta CDR3 regions from RNA transcripts. The HTBI primer set was used in a first-round RT-PCR of the TCR CDR3. TCRdb independently ran MiXCR on the multiplex PCR reads; one entry per CDR3 protein. The sample yields a few hundred thousand distinct CDR3 sequences, approximately 18% seen once. The specimen sequenced was blood. These receptor sequences come from a woman aged 40 to 50 with Graves' ophthalmopathy.

This clonotype showed up many times. The chain has TRBV27 and TRBJ1-3, with D perhaps TRBD1 (5 bases). Per germline, CDR1 MNHEY and CDR2 SMNVEV (reference sequence). V gave up 1 base and J gave up 8 bases, with 15 bases separating them. The CDR3 is made up of 15 amino acids. DNA for the CDR3: TGTGCCAGCAGTTTATATCCCCGCAGGGTGTACACCATATATTTT. Residues: CASSLYPRRVYTIYF.

This clonotype was seen at least ten times. A single base separates this from a much larger clone, so it may be a read error. This rearrangement joins TRBV27 to TRBJ1-1; no definite D call. With 6 bases removed from V and 3 bases from J, the gap between germline ends came to 11 bases. Germline CDR1 is MNHEY and CDR2 is SMNVEV (reference sequence). The CDR3 is 13 amino acids. The CDR3 is CASRSKRDTEAFF. The CDR3 region has the DNA TGTGCCAGCAGATCTAAGAGGGACACTGAAGCTTTCTTT.

This clonotype was recorded many times. The chain combines TRBV12-3 or TRBV12-4 with TRBJ2-7; no reliable D call. The germline V and J ends were trimmed by 1 base and 6 bases, with 10 bases remaining between them. There are 13 residues in the CDR3. CDR3 region: CASSLGVAAEQYF. CDR3 sequence (DNA): TGTGCCAGCAGTTTAGGAGTCGCGGCCGAGCAGTACTTC.

This clonotype has at least ten counts. This chain links TRBV10-3 with TRBJ2-7; maybe TRBD2 (5 bases). V gave up 4 bases and J gave up 5 bases, with 9 bases separating them. Germline V gives CDR1 ENHRY, CDR2 SYGVKD. The CDR3 runs to 12 residues. CDR3 region: CAISGPGDEQYF. CDR3 nucleotides: TGTGCCATCAGTGGGCCCGGGGACGAGCAGTACTTC.

This rearrangement joins TRBV28 to TRBJ1-1; possible D gene TRBD1, 5 bases. V was trimmed by 8 bases and J by 1 base, leaving 11 bases between them. This CDR3 contains 13 residues. Germline CDR1 and CDR2: MDHEN and SYDVKM. Here the CDR3 reads CASVSQGNTEAFF. In DNA, the CDR3 is TGTGCCAGCGTCAGTCAGGGGAACACTGAAGCTTTCTTT.

This clonotype was detected ten times or more. J is TRBJ1-2 and V is TRBV9; 9 bases map to TRBD1. This CDR3 contains 16 residues. Per germline, CDR1 SGDLS and CDR2 YYNGEE. Unmatched junction bases numbered 11, after V lost 4 bases and J lost 4 bases. The CDR3 region has the DNA TGTGCCAGCAGCATCCTTCCGGGACAGGGTTTCTATGGCTACACCTTC. This sequence encodes CASSILPGQGFYGYTF.

This clonotype was observed at least ten times. This sequence joins TRBV25-1 and TRBJ2-7; TRBD2 is a possible D gene (6 bases). This CDR3 spans 14 amino acids. With 3 bases removed from V and 2 bases from J, the gap between germline ends came to 11 bases. Germline CDR1 and CDR2: MGHDK and SYGVNS. This chain's CDR3 is CASSDGGFPYEQYF. The DNA for the CDR3 is TGTGCCAGCAGTGATGGAGGGTTCCCCTACGAGCAGTACTTC.

This clonotype was seen repeatedly, ten times or more. The chain couples TRBV2 to TRBJ2-4; 7 nucleotides line up with TRBD1. Germline assignment: CDR1 SNHLY and CDR2 FYNNEI. Trimming took 5 bases from V and 4 from J; bases not matched to a gene: 2. The CDR3 spans 13 residues. CDR3 in DNA: TGTGCCAGCAGTATGGGACAGAAAAACATTCAGTACTTC. Translating it yields CASSMGQKNIQYF.

This clonotype was found many times. The gene calls are TRBV28 and TRBJ2-2; 11 bases match TRBD2. This CDR3 contains 17 residues. Losses at the gene ends were 2 bases for V and 7 bases for J; bases not matched to a gene: 9. Germline V gives CDR1 MDHEN, CDR2 SYDVKM. CDR3 in amino acids: CASSLITSGSSVGELFF. For the CDR3, the DNA is TGTGCCAGCAGTTTAATAACTAGCGGGAGTTCGGTCGGGGAGCTGTTTTTT.

At least ten counts were recorded for this clonotype. V and J are TRBV5-1 and TRBJ2-2, with D perhaps TRBD1 or TRBD2 (5 bases each). Germline-derived CDR1 and CDR2 are SGHRS and YFSETQ. V was clipped by 4 bases and J by 2 bases, with 12 bases between them. CDR3 length equals 15 residues. The CDR3 loop is CASSTGRTNTGELFF. The CDR3 coding sequence is TGCGCCAGCAGCACGGGACGGACCAACACCGGGGAGCTGTTTTTT.

This clonotype was observed many times. The rearrangement uses TRBV25-1 and TRBJ2-7; 10 bases are a match to TRBD1. V gave up 3 bases and J gave up 5 bases; unmatched junction bases: 10. Germline values: CDR1 MGHDK, CDR2 SYGVNS. This CDR3 is built from 16 residues. The CDR3 here is CASSDTRQGATDEQYF. CDR3 coding DNA: TGTGCCAGCAGTGACACACGACAGGGGGCGACTGACGAGCAGTACTTC.

This clonotype came up many times. The rearrangement uses TRBV20-1 and TRBJ2-4; D tentatively fits TRBD1 or TRBD2 (5 bases each). Trimming removed 5 bases at V and 2 bases at J, with 16 bases between. The length of the CDR3 is 15 residues. Germline V CDR1 and CDR2: DFQATT, SNEGSKA (reference sequence). In DNA, the CDR3 is TGCAGTGCTCAGGACCCAGGGAGTCCCAAAAACATTCAGTACTTC. Translating gives CSAQDPGSPKNIQYF.

In its sample, this clonotype was seen many times. The chain uses TRBV14 and TRBJ1-3, with D unresolved. The ends were cut back, 4 bases at V and 0 bases at J, with 7 bases in the middle. The CDR3 loop spans 14 amino acids. Germline assignment: CDR1 SGHDN and CDR2 FVKESK. The CDR3 region is CASSLADSGNTIYF. CDR3 bases: TGTGCCAGCAGCCTCGCGGACTCTGGAAACACCATATATTTT.

This clonotype occurred many times. The chain recombines TRBV7-9 with TRBJ2-1, with TRBD2 matching 12 bases. J was trimmed by 0 bases and V by 4 bases; bases with no gene match: 10. This CDR3 has 19 residues. Germline lookup yields CDR1 SEHNR and CDR2 FQNEAQ (reference sequence). The CDR3 sequence is CASSSRGTSGLSSYNEQFF. The DNA for the CDR3 is TGTGCCAGCAGCTCACGGGGGACTAGCGGGTTAAGCTCCTACAATGAGCAGTTCTTC.

This clonotype occurred many times. The V gene is TRBV28, the J gene TRBJ1-5; D gene unclear. Looked up from germline, CDR1 is MDHEN and CDR2 is SYDVKM. Deletions cut 3 bases from V and 0 bases from J, with 12 bases between. The length of the CDR3 is 16 residues. CDR3 in amino acids: CASSLNPMNSNQPQHF. The CDR3 region has the DNA TGTGCCAGCAGTTTGAACCCCATGAATAGCAATCAGCCCCAGCATTTT.

This clonotype was found a few times. J is TRBJ2-5 and V is TRBV11-2, with a tentative D call TRBD1 (5 bases). CDR1 SGHAT and CDR2 FQNNGV come from the germline V gene. The length of the CDR3 is 14 residues. Trimming removed 1 base at V and 7 bases at J, with 13 bases between. The CDR3 loop is CASSLVGRDGTQYF. DNA of the CDR3: TGTGCCAGCAGCTTAGTGGGCAGGGATGGGACCCAGTACTTC.

This clonotype was detected only a few times. J is TRBJ2-7 and V is TRBV28; 9 nucleotides agree with TRBD1. Losses at the gene ends were 6 bases for V and 7 bases for J; bases not matched to a gene: 13. The germline V gene encodes CDR1 MDHEN and CDR2 SYDVKM. CDR3 length: 15 residues. The CDR3 DNA reads TGTGCCAGCAGCCGTAGGGGACAGGGCTCTCGGGAGCAGTACTTC. Protein: CASSRRGQGSREQYF. Full variable domain (rest looked up from reference TRBV28 and TRBJ2-7): DVKVTQSSRYLVKRTGEKVFLECVQDMDHENMFWYRQDPGLGLRLIYFSYDVKMKEKGDIPEGYSVSREKKERFSLILESASTNQTSMYLCASSRRGQGSREQYFGPGTRLTVT.

This clonotype occurred many times. The chain has TRBV20-1 and TRBJ2-5, with D possibly TRBD2 on 6 matching bases. V shed 6 bases and J shed 1 base, with 24 bases lying between them. Germline V gene sequence: CDR1 DFQATT, CDR2 SNEGSKA (reference sequence). The CDR3 runs to 17 residues. CDR3 bases: TGCAGTGCCACCACTGGGGACTCCCCGAGTTTCCAAGAGACCCAGTACTTC. This sequence encodes CSATTGDSPSFQETQYF.

There are many counts of this clonotype. The V gene is TRBV30, the J gene TRBJ1-5; TRBD1 might be the D (5 bases). The CDR3 is 14 amino acids. V was shortened by 4 bases and J by 2 bases, with 12 bases between the two germline ends. Germline assignment: CDR1 GTSNPN and CDR2 SVGIG (reference sequence). As DNA, the CDR3 is TGTGCCTGGAAGTTCCCGGGGGGCAATCAGCCCCAGCATTTT. It codes for CAWKFPGGNQPQHF.

There are many counts of this clonotype. The chain carries TRBV12-5 and TRBJ1-2, with D uncertain. This CDR3 spans 16 amino acids. In germline, CDR1 is LGHNT, CDR2 FRNRAP. The V and J ends lost 0 bases and 4 bases respectively, with 15 bases between them. The CDR3 protein is CASGLVRSAAGYGYTF. CDR3 nucleotide sequence: TGTGCTAGTGGTTTGGTACGCTCGGCGGCCGGCTATGGCTACACCTTC.